This paragraph covers one T cell receptor (beta chain) sequence. No antigen is known for it. Produced via immunoSEQ multiplex PCR; TCRdb's table is partial and in-frame only. The table includes roughly 150,000 clones, roughly 91% detected once. V was trimmed by 2 bases and J by 0 bases, leaving 19 bases between them. The CDR3 contains 18 residues. The germline V gene encodes CDR1 WNHNN and CDR2 SYGVQD (reference sequence). This sample was included in a study of T cell responses to AZD1222 COVID-19 vaccine. Study-level results: Only after the peak T cell response were repertoires sampled. Of spike-specific TCRs, nearly half reportedly target regions left unmutated in variants. Two AZD1222 doses significantly raised spike-specific TCR breadth and depth over controls.

The chain combines TRBV10-1 with TRBJ2-5; perhaps TRBD2 as D (6 bases). Sequencing was performed on peripheral blood, taken on day 0 of AZD1222 vaccination. The sequence derives from an adult in good health. The CDR3 region has the DNA TGCGCCAGCAGTGAGCCGGCGGGGAGTGGATGGTACCAAGAGACCCAGTACTTC. Its protein product is CASSEPAGSGWYQETQYF.